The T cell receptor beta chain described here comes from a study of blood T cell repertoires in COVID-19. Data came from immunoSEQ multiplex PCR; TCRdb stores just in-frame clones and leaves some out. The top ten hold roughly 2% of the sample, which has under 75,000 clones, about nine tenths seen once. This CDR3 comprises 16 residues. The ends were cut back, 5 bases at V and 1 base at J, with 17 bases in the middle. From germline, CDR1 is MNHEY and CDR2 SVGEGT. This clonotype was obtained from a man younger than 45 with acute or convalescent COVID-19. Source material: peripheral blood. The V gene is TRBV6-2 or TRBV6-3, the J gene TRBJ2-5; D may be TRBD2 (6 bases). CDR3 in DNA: TGTGCCAGCAGTCCAGCCCCTAGCGCCCGCCAAGAGACCCAGTACTTC. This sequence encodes CASSPAPSARQETQYF.